These 29 T cell receptor beta chains were all obtained from the same sample, sequenced in a study of tumor and adjacent non-tumor tissue in lung cancer. Three rounds of nested PCR, following a modified ARM-PCR protocol, produced the TCRbeta library. One entry per CDR3 protein, called by TCRdb with MiXCR from the multiplex PCR reads. The sample holds around 210,000 distinct CDR3 sequences; 71% are singletons and the top ten take almost 25%. RNA was extracted from bulk tissue without any cell sorting. Sequencing was carried out using lung tumor tissue. Receptors originate from a man in his 60s with non-small cell lung cancer.

In regard to this clonotype: A read error may produce the germline difference seen at one junction end. The rearrangement uses TRBV10-2 and TRBJ2-7, with D perhaps matching TRBD2 (6 bases). Germline V CDR1 and CDR2: WSHSY, SAAADI. CDR3 length equals 13 residues. The CDR3 loop reads CAISPGLLYEQYF. The CDR3 region has the DNA TGCGCCATCAGTCCGGGACTCCTCTACGAGCAGTACTTC.

Regarding this clonotype: A read error may be the cause here, since a much bigger clone is one base away. This chain links TRBV29-1 with TRBJ1-5; possible D gene TRBD1, 5 bases. The CDR3 is 13 amino acids. Trimming stripped 4 bases from V and 7 bases from J, with 14 bases between. Germline CDR1 is SQVTM and CDR2 is ANQGSEA. The CDR3 coding sequence is TGCAGCGTTGTGGAAGGGGTCGCACAGCCCCAGCATTTT. Translation: CSVVEGVAQPQHF.

The V call is TRBV2, the J call TRBJ1-5, with unresolved D. The germline V gene encodes CDR1 SNHLY and CDR2 FYNNEI. The germline V and J ends were trimmed by 1 base and 3 bases, with 7 bases remaining between them. This CDR3 has 14 residues. Here the CDR3 reads CASSEEGTNQPQHF. CDR3 DNA: TGTGCCAGCAGTGAAGAGGGTACCAATCAGCCCCAGCATTTT. Full variable domain (remainder filled in from reference TRBV2 and TRBJ1-5): EPEVTQTPSHQVTQMGQEVILRCVPISNHLYFYWYRQILGQKVEFLVSFYNNEISEKSEIFDDQFSVERPDGSNFTLKIRSTKLEDSAMYFCASSEEGTNQPQHFGDGTRLSIL.

The chain recombines TRBV20-1 with TRBJ1-2, with D uncertain. Trimming cost V 6 bases and J 5 bases, with 25 bases left between them. This CDR3 comprises 16 residues. In germline, CDR1 is DFQATT, CDR2 SNEGSKA (reference sequence). CDR3 region: CSATSALDLMGYGYTF. Here the CDR3 DNA reads TGCAGTGCCACATCAGCCCTGGACCTTATGGGATATGGCTACACCTTC.

This clonotype was observed a handful of times. The chain employs TRBV5-5 and TRBJ1-4; 7 bases line up with TRBD1. This CDR3 region has 15 residues. The V gene's germline CDR1 is SGHKS and CDR2 YYEKEE (reference sequence). The trim removed 1 base at V and 10 bases at J, leaving 10 bases unmatched. Here the CDR3 reads CASSLMGQPFRKLFF. The CDR3 DNA reads as TGTGCCAGCAGCTTGATGGGACAGCCGTTTCGAAAACTGTTTTTT.

Comment on this clonotype: The junction differs from germline at one of its ends, possibly a read error. The chain carries TRBV5-4 and TRBJ2-7, with D perhaps assigned TRBD1 or TRBD2 (5 bases each). Germline lookup yields CDR1 SGHNT and CDR2 YYREEE (reference sequence). This CDR3 is 10 amino acids long. CDR3 DNA: TGTGCCAGACAATCCGGGACCGGAGCTTTC. Its protein is CARQSGTGAF.

Remarks on this clonotype: This may stem from a read error, because a much larger clone lies one nucleotide away. The chain combines TRBV4-3 with TRBJ1-2; D unclear. This CDR3 has 14 residues. The ends were cut back, 1 base at V and 8 bases at J, with 14 bases in the middle. The V gene's germline CDR1 is LGHNA and CDR2 YSLEER. The CDR3 reads CASSQGRAVGGYTF. For the CDR3, the DNA is TGCGCCAGCAGCCAAGGAAGGGCAGTTGGCGGCTACACCTTC.

The chain is built from TRBV5-1 and TRBJ2-1; D may be TRBD2 (5 bases). The CDR3 runs to 20 residues. Germline loops: CDR1 SGHRS, CDR2 YFSETQ. Trimming stripped 0 bases from V and 2 bases from J, with 24 bases between. CDR3 DNA: TGCGCCAGCAGCTTGGGTGTTGGAGGCACCGGTCGAAAGACCTACAATGAGCAGTTCTTC. Translated: CASSLGVGGTGRKTYNEQFF.

The genes are TRBV20-1 and TRBJ2-1; D unresolved. CDR1 and CDR2 from the germline V gene are DFQATT and SNEGSKA (reference sequence). V dropped 0 bases and J dropped 6 bases, with 21 bases sitting between them. This CDR3 is 17 amino acids long. CDR3 sequence: CSARDQQLSRPGNEQFF. Here the CDR3 DNA reads TGCAGTGCTAGAGACCAACAGCTGAGCAGGCCGGGCAATGAGCAGTTCTTC.

This chain connects TRBV5-5 to TRBJ1-1, with TRBD1 matching over 7 bases. This CDR3 has 14 residues. V gave up 2 bases and J gave up 5 bases; unmatched junction bases: 6. CDR1 is SGHKS and CDR2 is YYEKEE in the germline V gene (reference sequence). CDR3 nucleotides: TGTGCCAGCAGCTTCGGCAGGGGGTGGACTGAAGCTTTCTTT. It is translated as CASSFGRGWTEAFF.

Concerning this clonotype itself: A read error may explain this, as a much larger clone is one base away. The chain is built from TRBV6-5 and TRBJ1-1; D not certain. Per germline, CDR1 MNHEY and CDR2 SVGAGI. V was shortened by 2 bases and J by 4 bases, with 11 bases between the two germline ends. This CDR3 comprises 14 residues. CDR3: CASSYGGNATEAFF. CDR3 DNA sequence: TGTGCCAGCAGTTACGGAGGGAACGCCACTGAAGCTTTCTTT.

This clonotype occurred a few times. V and J are TRBV20-1 and TRBJ2-2; 13 bases align to TRBD2. The CDR3 contains 15 residues. The germline CDR1 and CDR2 sequences are DFQATT and SNEGSKA (reference sequence). V was clipped by 2 bases and J by 6 bases; unmatched bases: 3. The CDR3 coding sequence is TGCAGTGCTAGATCCGGACTAGCGGGAGCCGGGGAGCTGTTTTTT. Amino acid sequence: CSARSGLAGAGELFF.

This sequence joins TRBV11-2 and TRBJ1-2; D might be TRBD1 (5 bases). The CDR3 has 13 amino acids. Trimming left V 5 bases short and J 11 bases short, with 18 bases between. CDR1 is SGHAT, CDR2 FQNNGV, per germline. The CDR3 loop reads CASSLRVGDGYTF. For the CDR3, the DNA is TGTGCCAGCAGCCTCAGGGTGGGGGACGGTTACACCTTC.

The gene calls are TRBV6-1 and TRBJ2-1, with TRBD1 matching over 9 bases. J lost 7 bases, V lost 5 bases, and 6 bases had no gene match. The V gene's germline CDR1 is MNHNS and CDR2 SASEGT. The CDR3 has 14 amino acids. CDR3 DNA sequence: TGTGCCAGCAGTACGACACAGGGGGCAAATGAGCAGTTCTTC. It yields the protein CASSTTQGANEQFF.

About this clonotype itself: Relative to the germline gene, one junction end is altered; a read error may explain this. The rearrangement links TRBV20-1 to TRBJ2-3; 8 positions match TRBD2. The CDR3 contains 15 residues. Looked up from germline, CDR1 is DFQATT and CDR2 is SNEGSKA (reference sequence). CDR3 residues: CSARDRASGLGTHYF. In DNA, the CDR3 is TGCAGTGCTAGAGATAGGGCTAGCGGGCTGGGTACGCACTATTTT.

V gene TRBV12-3 or TRBV12-4 combines with J gene TRBJ2-5; TRBD2 might be the D (6 bases). The CDR3 runs 14 residues. CDR3 DNA: TGTACCCGCAGGAGCGGGTCGGGAGAAGAGACCCAGTACTTC. Encoded protein: CTRRSGSGEETQYF.

In this sample, this clonotype turned up once. A much more abundant neighbour one base away suggests this may be a read error. V and J are TRBV7-8 and TRBJ2-2; D gene uncertain. V was shortened by 4 bases and J by 6 bases, with 12 bases between the two germline ends. The CDR3 spans 14 residues. Per the germline V gene, CDR1 is SGHVS and CDR2 is FQNEAQ. The CDR3 nucleotides read TGTGCCAGCAGCTCGGAACAGAGCCCCGGGGAGCTGTTTTTT. Translating it yields CASSSEQSPGELFF. The full variable domain, completed using reference TRBV7-8 and TRBJ2-2, is GAGVSQSPRYKVAKRGQDVALRCDPISGHVSLFWYQQALGQGPEFLTYFQNEAQLDKSGLPSDRFFAERPEGSVSTLKIQRTQQEDSAVYLCASSSEQSPGELFFGEGSRLTVL.

Turning to this clonotype: The junction shows a germline mismatch at one end, possibly a read error. The rearrangement links TRBV20-1 to TRBJ2-1; possibly TRBD1 or TRBD2 for D (5 bases each). Germline V gene lookup returns CDR1 DFQATT and CDR2 SNEGSKA (reference sequence). The CDR3 runs 14 residues. CDR3 sequence (DNA): TGCAGAGCTAACAGGCCTCAGCGGTACAATAAGCAGTTCTTC. As protein: CRANRPQRYNKQFF.

The chain combines TRBV4-3 with TRBJ2-2; 9 nucleotides agree with TRBD1. V trimming: 9 bases; J trimming: 1 base; junction bases outside the gene matches: 6. This CDR3 region has 15 residues. Germline lookup yields CDR1 LGHNA and CDR2 YSLEER. The CDR3 sequence is CASSSTGGNTGELFF. CDR3 DNA: TGCGCCAGTAGTTCGACAGGGGGGAACACCGGGGAGCTGTTTTTT.

A remark on this clonotype: Its ends do not fully match the called genes, so a read error is possible. The V and J genes are TRBV12-3 or TRBV12-4 and TRBJ1-5; D is undetermined. The length of the CDR3 is 15 residues. This CDR3 reads CASSLGHHSNLPQHF. Here the CDR3 DNA reads TGTGCCAGCAGTTTAGGACACCATAGCAATCTGCCCCAACATTTT.

J is TRBJ1-5 and V is TRBV20-1, with 7 bases fitting TRBD1. After removal of 0 bases from V and 4 bases from J, the junction contained 6 bases not matched to a gene. Looked up from germline, CDR1 is DFQATT and CDR2 is SNEGSKA (reference sequence). This CDR3 contains 15 residues. CDR3 coding DNA: TGCAGTGCTAGAGATCGAGGACAGGCTAATCAGCCCCAGCATTTT. This gives the protein CSARDRGQANQPQHF.

The V and J genes are TRBV12-3 or TRBV12-4 and TRBJ2-7, with D hard to call. V was cut by 3 bases and J by 2 bases, with 14 bases left in between. This CDR3 has 15 amino acids. The CDR3 DNA sequence: TGTGCCAGCAGTTTTAGTTGGGGTACTACCTACGAGCAGTACTTC. This codes for CASSFSWGTTYEQYF.

In regard to this clonotype: A much more abundant neighbour one base away suggests this may be a read error. The chain uses TRBV7-9 and TRBJ1-5; D is ambiguous. This CDR3 region has 12 residues. Deletions cut 7 bases from V and 10 bases from J, with 14 bases between. Looked up from germline, CDR1 is SEHNR and CDR2 is FQNEAQ (reference sequence). In nucleotides, the CDR3 is TGTGCCAGCATCGTTGGCGACCGACCCCAGCATTTT. Residues: CASIVGDRPQHF.

In regard to this clonotype: At one boundary the junction diverges from the germline segment, which might be a read error. The V gene is TRBV29-1, the J gene TRBJ2-7; D tentatively fits TRBD1 or TRBD2 (6 bases each). The CDR3 loop spans 15 amino acids. Germline V gene data show CDR1 as SQVTM and CDR2 as ANQGSEA. CDR3 amino acids: CSVISRLGGGGELYF. The CDR3 DNA is TGCAGCGTGATATCCCGTCTAGGGGGAGGCGGCGAGCTGTACTTC.

This clonotype showed up many times. This chain uses TRBV20-1 with TRBJ1-4, with a weak D call TRBD1 (6 bases). V lost 5 bases, J lost 7 bases, and 17 bases lay in between. The CDR3 contains 14 residues. Germline-derived CDR1 and CDR2 are DFQATT and SNEGSKA (reference sequence). The CDR3 DNA reads TGCAGTGCTTCGTCATCGGGGGCGCGTGAAAAACTGTTTTTT. Its protein product is CSASSSGAREKLFF.

The chain joins TRBV20-1 to TRBJ1-3, with D unresolved. V shed 7 bases and J shed 0 bases, with 7 bases lying between them. CDR1 and CDR2 (germline): DFQATT, SNEGSKA (reference sequence). CDR3 length equals 12 residues. The CDR3 bases are TGCAGTGTAGGAAGCTCTGGAAACACCATATATTTT. Residues: CSVGSSGNTIYF.

V gene TRBV20-1 combines with J gene TRBJ2-7, with a possible D match to TRBD2 (5 bases). Germline assignment: CDR1 DFQATT and CDR2 SNEGSKA (reference sequence). V was shortened by 3 bases and J by 6 bases, with 15 bases between the two germline ends. The CDR3 is 13 amino acids. CDR3 in amino acids: CSASSVTTLEQYF. CDR3 bases: TGCAGTGCTAGCAGTGTGACTACCCTCGAGCAGTACTTC.

V usage is TRBV5-6 and J usage is TRBJ2-5; D not certain. V lost 2 bases and J lost 5, with 10 bases in between. Germline V gene data show CDR1 as SGHDT and CDR2 as YYEEEE. The CDR3 is 13 residues long. DNA of the CDR3: TGTGCCAGCAGCTTTTATTTGGGGGAGACCCAGTACTTC. As protein: CASSFYLGETQYF.

This rearrangement joins TRBV5-4 to TRBJ1-1; D gene unclear. CDR3 length equals 15 residues. Germline-derived CDR1 and CDR2 are SGHNT and YYREEE (reference sequence). Trimming left V 0 bases short and J 1 base short, with 10 bases between. The CDR3 region has the DNA TGTGCCAGCAGCTTGGGATCGTTGAGGAACACTGAAGCTTTCTTT. Translating gives CASSLGSLRNTEAFF.